These 7 T cell receptor beta chains originate from one sample sequenced in a study of T cells in Graves' hyperthyroidism and ophthalmopathy. TCR beta CDR3 sequences were amplified from RNA transcripts. HTBI primers drove first-round RT-PCR of the TCR CDR3. TCRdb passed the multiplex PCR reads through MiXCR, listing each CDR3 protein once. Of more than 300,000 distinct CDR3 sequences in the sample, approximately 17% were seen once. The specimen sequenced was blood. All receptors derive from a man aged 18-30 years with Graves' ophthalmopathy.

Ten or more counts support this clonotype. This chain links TRBV7-8 with TRBJ2-7, with no clear D. The CDR3 contains 15 residues. Trimming took off 5 bases at V and 4 bases at J, with 18 bases between the two ends. Germline V gene lookup returns CDR1 SGHVS and CDR2 FQNEAQ. The CDR3 DNA reads TGTGCCAGCAGCCTGGCAGGCCAAGACGCATACGAGCAGTACTTC. The encoded protein is CASSLAGQDAYEQYF.

The table lists this clonotype with many counts. In DNA form, the CDR3 reads TGTGCCAGCAGTGAGGGACAGCCTGCAACTAATGAAAAACTGTTTTTT. Translation gives CASSEGQPATNEKLFF. V and J are TRBV2 and TRBJ1-4; 7 nucleotides line up with TRBD1. The V gene's germline CDR1 is SNHLY and CDR2 FYNNEI. The CDR3 length is 16 residues. V lost 3 bases to trimming and J lost 0 bases; unmatched junction nucleotides: 4.

At least ten counts were recorded for this clonotype. The V gene is TRBV6-1, the J gene TRBJ2-1; the D is unclear. CDR1 and CDR2 from the germline V gene are MNHNS and SASEGT. Trimming took off 7 bases at V and 2 bases at J, with 12 bases between the two ends. The CDR3 has 14 residues. CDR3 region: CASTLDGPYNEQFF. For the CDR3, the DNA is TGTGCCAGCACCCTGGACGGTCCCTACAATGAGCAGTTCTTC.

The rearrangement links TRBV19 to TRBJ1-5, with TRBD1 identical over 10 bases. This CDR3 is built from 16 residues. Germline CDR1 and CDR2: LNHDA and SQIVND (reference sequence). The ends lost 5 bases at V and 8 bases at J; junction bases unmatched: 12. CDR3 loop: CASSARDRGQQKPQHF. The CDR3 nucleotides are TGTGCCAGTAGTGCCAGGGACAGGGGCCAGCAGAAGCCCCAGCATTTT.

The chain couples TRBV5-1 to TRBJ1-2, with a possible D match to TRBD1 (6 bases). There are 15 residues in the CDR3. V lost 4 bases and J 4 bases, leaving 17 bases between the germline ends. Germline V gene lookup returns CDR1 SGHRS and CDR2 YFSETQ. This CDR3 is CASSRTPDSFYGYTF. The CDR3 coding sequence is TGCGCCAGCAGCCGGACCCCGGACAGTTTCTATGGCTACACCTTC.

V gene TRBV15 combines with J gene TRBJ1-2; D not resolved. CDR3 length: 14 amino acids. CDR1 and CDR2 from the germline V gene are LNHNV and YYDKDF (reference sequence). The V end lost 0 bases, the J end lost 14 bases, and 19 bases lay between the germline ends. The CDR3 region is CATSRDSVVLPATF. The CDR3 bases are TGTGCCACCAGCAGAGATTCTGTTGTTCTTCCGGCGACCTTC.

The chain has TRBV29-1 and TRBJ2-5; TRBD2 is a possible D gene (6 bases). The CDR3 runs 13 residues. Germline CDR1 and CDR2: SQVTM and ANQGSEA. The germline V and J ends were trimmed by 4 bases and 5 bases, with 14 bases remaining between them. The chain's CDR3 is CSVAEEGRETQYF. CDR3 sequence (DNA): TGCAGCGTTGCGGAAGAGGGGAGGGAGACCCAGTACTTC. Full variable domain (missing parts from reference TRBV29-1 and TRBJ2-5): SAVISQKPSRDICQRGTSLTIQCQVDSQVTMMFWYRQQPGQSLTLIATANQGSEATYESGFVIDKFPISRPNLTFSTLTVSNMSPEDSSIYLCSVAEEGRETQYFGPGTRLLVL.